These T cell receptor beta chains were read from a single sample in a study of cytomegalovirus exposure and HLA in healthy donors. Sequenced by immunoSEQ multiplex PCR; TCRdb stores in-frame clones only, minus some. The table lists about 120,000 clones, roughly 69% of them singletons, with 2% to 2.5% in the top ten. The sample consisted of PBMCs. These receptors were collected from a human donor in good health. Both conserved end residues are part of each CDR3. A D gene is named only where the DNA matches it firmly. Part of the rows lack a size; the others show once, few, many or a class for expanded clones.

j_call v_call d_call clone_size cdr3_aa cdr3_nt
TRBJ1-1 TRBV5-1 . few CASSRTANTEAFF TGCGCCAGCAGCCGGACAGCAAACACTGAAGCTTTCTTT
TRBJ2-1 TRBV7-7 . . CASSSVNGYEQFF TGTGCCAGCAGCTCCGTGAACGGGTATGAGCAGTTCTTC
TRBJ1-1 TRBV30 . . CAWRAQATGNTEAFF TGTGCCTGGAGGGCACAAGCGACAGGGAACACTGAAGCTTTCTTT
TRBJ2-7 TRBV7-2 TRBD1 . CASSLTGPYEQYF TGTGCCAGCAGCCTGACAGGGCCCTACGAGCAGTACTTC
TRBJ2-7 TRBV20-1 . . CSATKFGEQYF TGCAGTGCTACGAAGTTCGGCGAGCAGTACTTC
TRBJ1-1 TRBV27 . . CASSPQGSTEAFF TGTGCCAGCAGTCCCCAGGGGTCCACTGAAGCTTTCTTT
TRBJ2-3 TRBV6-1 . . CASSLGVDTQYF TGTGCCAGCAGCCTAGGGGTAGATACGCAGTATTTT
TRBJ2-1 TRBV4-2 TRBD2 . CASSQNPSGGADNEQFF TGTGCCAGCAGCCAAAACCCAAGCGGGGGGGCAGACAATGAGCAGTTCTTC
TRBJ1-2 TRBV4-1 . . CASSPPGQPHYGYTF TGCGCCAGCAGCCCACCGGGACAACCTCACTATGGCTACACCTTC
TRBJ1-2 TRBV2 TRBD1 once CASSADRGRVYGYTF TGTGCCAGCAGCGCGGACAGGGGGCGAGTCTATGGCTACACCTTC
TRBJ1-5 TRBV7-2 . . CASSPFPGYQPQHF TGTGCCAGCAGCCCCTTCCCGGGGTATCAGCCCCAGCATTTT
TRBJ2-7 TRBV19 . . CASSIGSGASPGEQYF TGTGCCAGTAGTATCGGGAGTGGAGCCAGTCCTGGCGAGCAGTACTTC
TRBJ2-7 TRBV28 TRBD2 . CASSRGLAVSYEQYF TGTGCCAGCAGCCGCGGACTAGCGGTATCCTACGAGCAGTACTTC
TRBJ2-4 TRBV29-1 TRBD1 . CSVQDRGPKNIQYF TGCAGCGTACAAGACAGGGGACCCAAAAACATTCAGTACTTC
TRBJ1-2 TRBV6-1 TRBD1 . CASSGSGGSNYGYTF TGTGCCAGCAGTGGTTCAGGGGGCTCAAACTATGGCTACACCTTC
TRBJ1-4 TRBV7-2 . . CASSSSRGEKLFF TGTGCCAGCAGCTCCTCTAGAGGGGAAAAACTGTTTTTT
TRBJ1-2 TRBV14 . . CASSQDFKAGRNYGYTF TGTGCCAGCAGCCAAGATTTTAAGGCAGGTCGGAACTATGGCTACACCTTC
TRBJ1-2 TRBV15 . . CATSRRNNYGYTF TGTGCCACCAGCAGGAGAAATAACTATGGCTACACCTTC
TRBJ2-5 TRBV5-1 TRBD2 few CASSTGLADQETQYF TGCGCCAGCAGCACGGGACTAGCGGACCAAGAGACCCAGTACTTC
TRBJ2-7 TRBV7-2 TRBD2 few CASSPRTSGYITYEQYF TGTGCCAGCAGCCCTAGGACTAGCGGGTATATCACCTACGAGCAGTACTTC
TRBJ2-1 TRBV7-9 . few CASGSGGAKASYNEQFF TGTGCCAGCGGAAGTGGGGGGGCCAAAGCCTCCTACAATGAGCAGTTCTTC
TRBJ1-1 TRBV18 . . CASSKTANTEAFF TGTGCCAGCTCAAAGACAGCGAACACTGAAGCTTTCTTT
TRBJ2-7 TRBV27 TRBD1 . CASSRTGAYEQYF TGTGCCAGCTCACGGACAGGGGCCTACGAGCAGTACTTC
TRBJ1-2 TRBV5-4 . . CASTVTANYGYTF TGTGCCAGCACCGTGACAGCTAACTATGGCTACACCTTC
TRBJ1-1 TRBV5-1 TRBD1 . CASSLAGTGNTEAFF TGCGCCAGCAGCTTGGCCGGGACAGGGAACACTGAAGCTTTCTTT
TRBJ2-7 TRBV2 TRBD1 few CASSGSITPGTANSPRAYEQYF TGTGCCAGCAGTGGCAGTATTACCCCCGGGACAGCCAATTCACCCCGGGCCTACGAGCAGTACTTC
TRBJ2-7 TRBV28 . . CASSLRQAIYEQYF TGTGCCAGCAGCCTAAGACAGGCGATCTACGAGCAGTACTTC
TRBJ1-1 TRBV9 . few CASSVATGATEAFF TGTGCCAGCAGCGTAGCTACGGGAGCGACTGAAGCTTTCTTT
TRBJ1-2 TRBV7-2 TRBD1 . CASSFPQGGPRGGYTF TGTGCCAGCAGCTTTCCCCAGGGGGGCCCGAGGGGAGGCTACACCTTC
TRBJ1-3 TRBV9 . . CASSRTFTVLQGPGNTIYF TGTGCCAGCAGCCGCACCTTTACCGTTTTACAGGGTCCTGGAAACACCATATATTTT
TRBJ1-1 TRBV18 TRBD1 few CASSPYSHRGRGTEAFF TGTGCCAGCTCACCCTATTCTCACAGGGGGCGCGGCACTGAAGCTTTCTTT
TRBJ2-5 TRBV6-6 . . CASQVKPEETQYF TGTGCCAGCCAGGTTAAGCCTGAAGAGACCCAGTACTTC
TRBJ2-1 TRBV4-2 . . CASSQETGRGHNEQFF TGTGCCAGCAGCCAAGAGACCGGGAGAGGACACAATGAGCAGTTCTTC
TRBJ1-6 TRBV9 TRBD1 few CASSVEVRGNNSPLHF TGTGCCAGCAGCGTAGAGGTCAGGGGGAATAATTCACCCCTCCACTTT
TRBJ2-2 TRBV6-4 TRBD2 . CASSATTGLAGNTGELFF TGTGCCAGCAGCGCCACCACGGGGCTAGCGGGAAACACCGGGGAGCTGTTTTTT
TRBJ2-5 TRBV7-2 . . CASSPSWGLSETQYF TGTGCCAGCAGCCCCTCCTGGGGGCTTTCGGAGACCCAGTACTTC
TRBJ2-3 TRBV15 . once CATSRGVGSTDTQYF TGTGCCACCAGCAGAGGGGTGGGCAGCACAGATACGCAGTATTTT
TRBJ1-1 TRBV6-5 . . CASSEPGKNTEAFF TGTGCCAGCAGTGAACCGGGTAAAAACACTGAAGCTTTCTTT
TRBJ2-2 TRBV2 . . CASSEVRTGGTGELFF TGTGCCAGCAGTGAGGTTAGAACAGGTGGCACCGGGGAGCTGTTTTTT
TRBJ2-7 TRBV30 . . CAWSVRLAYEQYF TGTGCCTGGAGTGTACGATTAGCCTACGAGCAGTACTTC
TRBJ1-1 TRBV6-5 . . CASSYYQGMNTEAFF TGTGCCAGCAGTTACTACCAGGGAATGAACACTGAAGCTTTCTTT
TRBJ2-3 TRBV27 TRBD2 . CASSLLAGGSKDTQYF TGTGCCAGCAGTTTACTAGCGGGAGGTTCTAAAGATACGCAGTATTTT
TRBJ1-2 TRBV11-2 TRBD1 . CASSLGTGDGYAF TGTGCCAGCAGCTTAGGGACAGGGGACGGCTACGCCTTC
TRBJ2-3 TRBV7-6 TRBD2 few CASSLGVAGVETDTQYF TGTGCCAGCAGCTTAGGGGTAGCGGGAGTGGAGACAGATACGCAGTATTTT
TRBJ2-1 TRBV6-1 . . CASMPSASYNEQFF TGTGCCAGCATGCCTAGCGCTTCCTACAATGAGCAGTTCTTC
TRBJ1-6 TRBV6-5 TRBD1 . CASSYSGQGNSPLHF TGTGCCAGCAGTTACTCAGGACAGGGAAATTCACCCCTCCACTTT
TRBJ1-1 TRBV2 . . CASRSDSTPNTEAFF TGTGCCAGCAGGAGCGACTCAACCCCGAACACTGAAGCTTTCTTT
TRBJ1-2 TRBV6-1 . . CASSVESNKNYGYTF TGTGCCAGCAGTGTAGAAAGCAATAAGAACTATGGCTACACCTTC
TRBJ1-1 TRBV21-1 . few CASSKAIADMNTEAFF TGTGCCAGCAGCAAAGCTATCGCAGACATGAACACTGAAGCTTTCTTT
TRBJ1-2 TRBV30 . . CASNGVMKGYGYTF TGTGCCTCAAACGGGGTCATGAAGGGCTATGGCTACACCTTC
TRBJ1-6 TRBV2 TRBD1 once CASSSTGTGYSPLHF TGTGCCAGCAGCTCTACCGGGACAGGTTATTCACCCCTCCACTTT
TRBJ1-1 TRBV25-1 TRBD1 . CASSEGQRAFF TGTGCCAGCAGTGAGGGACAGAGGGCTTTCTTT
TRBJ2-7 TRBV6-5 TRBD2 few CASSWLAGVGEQYF TGTGCCAGCAGTTGGCTAGCGGGAGTAGGCGAGCAGTACTTC